This T cell receptor beta chain was found in a study of identical twins. The study's findings and limits: Sharing of beta out-of-frame sequences by twins showed a weaker excess. Beta clonotypes that were abundant in cord blood contained fewer insertions, a pattern absent from memory repertoires.

In this sample, this clonotype turned up many times. Its matching antigen is unknown. V lost 5 bases and J lost 8, with 10 bases in between. This CDR3 has 13 amino acids. Germline-derived CDR1 and CDR2 are SEHNR and FQNEAQ (reference sequence). Via MiXCR, TCRdb re-called the 5' RACE reads, giving one row per CDR3 protein. Of roughly 700,000 distinct CDR3 sequences listed, 8.5% to 9.5% are singletons. These data were also filed under a second study, of yellow fever vaccine responses in identical twins. This second study notes: Twins' vaccine T cell response reportedly seemed partly convergent, partly personalized.

The V call is TRBV7-9, the J call TRBJ1-6, with no clear D. Input material: PBMCs. The receptor's source is a woman between 18 and 29 years old in good health. CDR3 amino acids: CASSPGRDSPLHF. The DNA for the CDR3 is TGTGCCAGCAGCCCCGGAAGGGATTCACCCCTCCACTTT.